This T cell receptor beta chain was recorded in a study of a mutant IDH1 vaccine in newly diagnosed glioma. Overall study: The patients received vaccinations eight times, in weeks 1, 3, 5, 7, 11, 15, 19 and 23. It was radiotherapy, temozolomide, or both that patients received previously, with most receiving both.

Data came from immunoSEQ multiplex PCR; TCRdb stores just in-frame clones and leaves some out. The table has around 40,000 clones, 80% to 85% seen once. Study observations and caveats: Among patients, roughly 95% showed immune responses induced by the vaccine.

The time point: week 11, during vaccination. A single vaccine dose contained 300 ug of mutant IDH1 20-mer peptide, and topical imiquimod was used with it. Each donor presented with a new WHO grade 3 or 4 astrocytoma that tested IDH1-mutant and showed ATRX loss. V lost 4 bases and J 5 bases, leaving 11 bases between the germline ends. Germline V gene lookup returns CDR1 SGHTA and CDR2 FQGNSA. The CDR3 spans 14 residues. This clone showed up just once. Its specificity is not known. The sequence was collected from a man in his forties with glioma. Sequencing used PBMCs, obtained from a glioma patient whose treatment included an IDH1 peptide vaccine. The V call is TRBV7-2, the J call TRBJ1-4, with D tentatively TRBD1 (6 bases). CDR3 loop: CASSSGTRNEKLFF. As DNA, the CDR3 is TGTGCCAGCAGCTCCGGGACAAGGAATGAAAAACTGTTTTTT.